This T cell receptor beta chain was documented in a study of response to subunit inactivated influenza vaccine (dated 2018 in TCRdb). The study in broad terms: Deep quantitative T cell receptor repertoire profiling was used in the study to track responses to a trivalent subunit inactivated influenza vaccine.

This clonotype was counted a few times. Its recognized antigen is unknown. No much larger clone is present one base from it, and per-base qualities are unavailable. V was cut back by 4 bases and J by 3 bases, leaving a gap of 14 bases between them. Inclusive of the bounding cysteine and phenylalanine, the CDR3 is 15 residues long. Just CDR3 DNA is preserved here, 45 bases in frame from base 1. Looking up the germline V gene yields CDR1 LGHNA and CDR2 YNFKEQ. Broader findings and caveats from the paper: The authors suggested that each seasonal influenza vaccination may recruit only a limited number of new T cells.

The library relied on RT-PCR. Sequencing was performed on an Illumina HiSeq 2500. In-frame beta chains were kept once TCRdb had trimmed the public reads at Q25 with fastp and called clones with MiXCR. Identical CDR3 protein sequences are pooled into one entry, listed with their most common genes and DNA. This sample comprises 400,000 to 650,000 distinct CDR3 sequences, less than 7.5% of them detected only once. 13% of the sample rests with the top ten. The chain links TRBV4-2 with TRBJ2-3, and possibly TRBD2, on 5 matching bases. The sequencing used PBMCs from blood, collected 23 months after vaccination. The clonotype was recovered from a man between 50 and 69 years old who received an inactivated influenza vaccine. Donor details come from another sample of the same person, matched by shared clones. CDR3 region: CASSLRNSGTDTQYF. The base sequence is TGTGCCAGCAGCCTGAGGAACAGCGGAACAGATACGCAGTATTTT.